This is a list of T cell receptor beta chains from one sample in a study of neoadjuvant anti-PD-1 for oral cavity cancer. The assay was immunoSEQ multiplex PCR, and TCRdb's table has in-frame clones only and misses some. The table includes 75,000 or so clones, roughly four fifths detected once. The sample here was PBMCs, taken before nivolumab (anti-PD-1) treatment. These receptors all come from a person aged 40 to 85 with oral cavity squamous cell carcinoma. Each CDR3 is given with its conserved first and last residue. Fields, in order: D gene, J gene, V gene, clone size, CDR3 protein, CDR3 DNA. D genes are given only for firm matches. The listing skips clone size in some rows; elsewhere it reads once, few, many or a size class.

.	TRBJ1-4	TRBV19	.	CASSQSVAGKEKLFF	TGTGCCAGTAGTCAGTCGGTAGCGGGGAAGGAAAAACTGTTTTTT
TRBD1	TRBJ1-5	TRBV6-1	once	CASRGTGVQPQHF	TGTGCCAGCAGAGGGACAGGGGTTCAGCCCCAGCATTTT
.	TRBJ1-1	TRBV5-6	.	CASSLRGPTNTEAFF	TGTGCCAGCAGCCTCCGAGGACCTACTAACACTGAAGCTTTCTTT
.	TRBJ1-2	TRBV29-1	.	CSVEEGGTVYGYTF	TGCAGCGTTGAAGAAGGCGGGACGGTCTATGGCTACACCTTC
.	TRBJ2-3	TRBV5-1	.	CASSLVGETADTQYF	TGCGCCAGCAGCTTGGTGGGCGAAACTGCAGATACGCAGTATTTT
TRBD2	TRBJ2-1	TRBV4-1	once	CASSLETSGTSYNEQFF	TGCGCCAGCAGCCTCGAGACTAGCGGGACTTCCTACAATGAGCAGTTCTTC
TRBD1	TRBJ1-3	TRBV30	.	CAWSVTRGTGASSGNTIYF	TGTGCCTGGAGTGTTACTAGGGGGACAGGTGCGAGCTCTGGAAACACCATATATTTT
.	TRBJ1-1	TRBV28	.	CASSFRRGLSTEAFF	TGTGCCAGCAGTTTTCGGCGGGGGCTATCCACTGAAGCTTTCTTT
TRBD2	TRBJ2-2	TRBV5-1	.	CASSFGLAGTNTGELFF	TGCGCCAGCAGCTTTGGACTAGCGGGAACTAACACCGGGGAGCTGTTTTTT
.	TRBJ2-5	TRBV21-1	.	CASSKGGHQETQYF	TGTGCCAGCAGCAAAGGAGGACATCAAGAGACCCAGTACTTC
.	TRBJ2-3	TRBV10-3	.	CAISESTDTQYF	TGTGCCATCAGTGAATCCACAGATACGCAGTATTTT
TRBD1	TRBJ2-7	TRBV28	.	CASSGTERYEQYF	TGTGCCAGCAGTGGGACAGAAAGATACGAGCAGTACTTC
.	TRBJ1-3	TRBV29-1	.	CSVEDPPTIYF	TGCAGCGTTGAAGATCCTCCCACCATATATTTT
TRBD1	TRBJ2-3	TRBV29-1	.	CSVEADLDRESTDTQYF	TGCAGCGTTGAAGCCGACCTGGACAGGGAAAGCACAGATACGCAGTATTTT
.	TRBJ1-1	TRBV5-5	.	CASRLDRTNTEAFF	TGTGCCAGCAGACTCGACAGGACGAACACTGAAGCTTTCTTT
TRBD1	TRBJ2-1	TRBV6-5	.	CASSYGQAHSYNEQFF	TGTGCCAGCAGTTACGGACAGGCCCACTCCTACAATGAGCAGTTCTTC
TRBD1	TRBJ2-7	TRBV19	.	CASTQGTGDYEQYF	TGTGCCAGTACCCAAGGGACAGGGGACTACGAGCAGTACTTC
TRBD1	TRBJ2-5	TRBV5-1	once	CASSQVTGWETQYF	TGCGCCAGCAGCCAAGTGACAGGGTGGGAGACCCAGTACTTC
.	TRBJ1-1	TRBV11-3	.	CASSRDSKANTEAFF	TGTGCCAGCAGCCGAGACAGTAAAGCGAACACTGAAGCTTTCTTT
.	TRBJ1-1	TRBV6-1	.	CASKFYSGEAFF	TGTGCCAGCAAATTTTATTCCGGTGAAGCTTTCTTT
.	TRBJ2-1	TRBV9	.	CASSLGLAKIPGNEQFF	TGTGCCAGCAGTCTCGGGCTAGCCAAAATCCCGGGGAATGAGCAGTTCTTC
.	TRBJ2-5	TRBV13	.	CASSRGGGQETQYF	TGTGCCAGCAGCCGCGGAGGGGGCCAAGAGACCCAGTACTTC
TRBD1	TRBJ1-2	TRBV11-1	.	CASSRDSYGYTF	TGTGCCAGCAGTCGGGACAGCTATGGCTACACCTTC
.	TRBJ2-7	TRBV7-9	once	CASSPPKEPNYEQYF	TGTGCCAGCAGCCCCCCTAAGGAACCGAATTACGAGCAGTACTTC
.	TRBJ2-3	TRBV5-1	.	CASSRELFDTQYF	TGCGCCAGCAGCCGGGAGCTTTTCGATACGCAGTATTTT
TRBD1	TRBJ1-1	TRBV30	.	CASHRGRVAFF	TGTGCCTCCCACAGGGGAAGGGTAGCTTTCTTT
.	TRBJ1-5	TRBV4-1	.	CASSQTVTRGPNQPQHF	TGCGCCAGCAGCCAAACGGTTACCCGGGGGCCTAATCAGCCCCAGCATTTT
TRBD1	TRBJ1-1	TRBV6-1	.	CAGGITGGTEAFF	TGTGCCGGGGGAATTACAGGGGGCACTGAAGCTTTCTTT
.	TRBJ2-5	TRBV6-6	.	CASSGRYQETQYF	TGTGCCAGCAGCGGACGGTACCAAGAGACCCAGTACTTC
.	TRBJ2-7	TRBV7-2	.	CASSLVGISSYEQYF	TGTGCCAGCAGCTTAGTTGGCATCAGCTCCTACGAGCAGTACTTC
.	TRBJ1-2	TRBV4-1	.	CASSLAGIGGNGYTF	TGCGCCAGCAGCCTGGCGGGGATTGGGGGGAACGGCTACACCTTC
TRBD1	TRBJ2-7	TRBV29-1	.	CSAVGGLSYEQYF	TGCAGCGCAGTAGGGGGCCTCTCCTACGAGCAGTACTTC
.	TRBJ1-2	TRBV13	once	CASSLGSGGYTF	TGTGCCAGCAGCCTGGGGTCTGGAGGCTACACCTTC
.	TRBJ1-1	TRBV9	.	CASSVEAQRNTEAFF	TGTGCCAGCAGCGTAGAAGCACAGAGGAACACTGAAGCTTTCTTT
.	TRBJ2-2	TRBV19	.	CASTRRGGQVNTGELFF	TGTGCCAGTACTAGAAGGGGGGGACAGGTGAACACCGGGGAGCTGTTTTTT
TRBD2	TRBJ2-7	TRBV5-4	.	CASSPSGRVHEQYF	TGTGCCAGCAGCCCGAGCGGGAGGGTCCACGAGCAGTACTTC
.	TRBJ2-3	TRBV7-8	.	CASSQGRDTQYF	TGTGCCAGCAGCCAAGGACGGGATACGCAGTATTTT
.	TRBJ1-1	TRBV29-1	.	CSVLGQVNTEAFF	TGCAGCGTCCTTGGCCAGGTGAACACTGAAGCTTTCTTT
.	TRBJ1-1	TRBV14	few	CASSPLKGTEAFF	TGTGCCAGCAGCCCCTTAAAGGGCACTGAAGCTTTCTTT
.	TRBJ2-5	TRBV5-1	.	CASSFEGNGETQYF	TGCGCCAGCAGCTTTGAAGGGAACGGGGAGACCCAGTACTTC
.	TRBJ1-4	TRBV30	.	CAWGEEKLFF	TGTGCCTGGGGAGAAGAAAAACTGTTTTTT
.	TRBJ2-1	TRBV9	once	CASSVDPLASGLREQFF	TGTGCCAGCAGCGTAGACCCTCTAGCCAGTGGGTTGCGTGAGCAGTTCTTC
.	TRBJ1-5	TRBV6-5	.	CASRLSTGGNQPQHF	TGTGCCAGCCGCCTATCGACGGGGGGCAATCAGCCCCAGCATTTT
.	TRBJ1-2	TRBV7-2	.	CASSVVGANYGYTF	TGTGCCAGCAGCGTCGTGGGTGCTAACTATGGCTACACCTTC
TRBD1	TRBJ2-7	TRBV6-5	.	CASSLRDRNSEQYF	TGTGCCAGCAGTCTCCGGGACAGGAATAGCGAGCAGTACTTC
.	TRBJ2-3	TRBV10-3	few	CAISESTRVGTDTQYF	TGTGCCATCAGTGAGTCGACGAGGGTCGGCACAGATACGCAGTATTTT
TRBD2	TRBJ2-1	TRBV9	once	CASSVASGRSQEQFF	TGTGCCAGCAGCGTAGCTAGCGGGAGAAGTCAAGAGCAGTTCTTC
TRBD1	TRBJ2-5	TRBV7-3	.	CASSTTGQETQYF	TGTGCCAGCAGCACGACAGGGCAAGAGACCCAGTACTTC
.	TRBJ2-2	TRBV29-1	.	CSVRGVGTGELFF	TGCAGCGTTAGAGGGGTGGGCACCGGGGAGCTGTTTTTT
.	TRBJ2-7	TRBV19	once	CASSTTGSYEQYF	TGTGCCAGTAGTACTACCGGCTCCTACGAGCAGTACTTC